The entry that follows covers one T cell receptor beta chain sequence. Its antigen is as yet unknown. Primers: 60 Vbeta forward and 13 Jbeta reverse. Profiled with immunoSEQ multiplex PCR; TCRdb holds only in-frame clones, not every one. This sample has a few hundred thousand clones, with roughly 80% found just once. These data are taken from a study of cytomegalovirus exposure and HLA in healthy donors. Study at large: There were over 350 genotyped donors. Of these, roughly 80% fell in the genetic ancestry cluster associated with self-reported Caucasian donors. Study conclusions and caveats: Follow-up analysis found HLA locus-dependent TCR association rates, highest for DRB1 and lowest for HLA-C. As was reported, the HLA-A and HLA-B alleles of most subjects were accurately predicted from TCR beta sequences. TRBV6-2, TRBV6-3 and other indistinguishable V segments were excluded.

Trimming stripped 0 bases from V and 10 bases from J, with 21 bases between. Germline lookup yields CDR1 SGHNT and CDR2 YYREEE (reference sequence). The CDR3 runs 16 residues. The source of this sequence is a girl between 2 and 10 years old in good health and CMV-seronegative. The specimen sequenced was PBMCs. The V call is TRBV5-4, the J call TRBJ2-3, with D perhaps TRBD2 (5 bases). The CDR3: CASSLGVHTSESAQYF. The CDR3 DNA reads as TGTGCCAGCAGCTTGGGGGTCCATACTAGTGAGAGCGCGCAGTATTTT.